The T cell receptor beta chain under discussion was sequenced for a study of T cell responses to AZD1222 COVID-19 vaccine. General observations from the study: The peak T cell response came first, and repertoires were sampled only after it. CD4 TCRs covered the whole spike, strongest at regions 160-218 and 743-854. A reported finding is that nearly half of spike-specific TCRs target unmutated variant regions.

Repertoires were generated with immunoSEQ multiplex PCR, while TCRdb's copy carries only in-frame clones and drops some. The data hold some 140,000 clones, with roughly 90% observed a single time. This clone was seen just once. Its antigen remains unknown. Specimen: peripheral blood, collected on day 0 of AZD1222 vaccination. The TCR sequence derives from an adult in good health.

The CDR3 DNA is TGCGCCAGCAGCTACCCTCCGGGACAGGGGATTCCACCCCTCCACTTT. It yields the protein CASSYPPGQGIPPLHF. The chain uses TRBV4-1 and TRBJ1-6; TRBD1 matches 10 bases. Germline V gene sequence: CDR1 MGHRA, CDR2 YSYEKL. This CDR3 region has 16 residues. V shed 5 bases, J shed 11 bases, and the junction held 12 bases outside the gene matches.